These 27 T cell receptor beta chains came from one sample sequenced in a study of blood T cell repertoires in COVID-19. The data were produced by immunoSEQ multiplex PCR, yet TCRdb's version contains in-frame clones alone and is incomplete. There are 150,000 to 200,000 clones in the sample; nearly 90% occur only once, and about a fifth lies in the top ten. Material: peripheral blood. All receptors come from a man in his 60s with active or convalescent COVID-19.

The genes are TRBV7-2 and TRBJ2-1; D unclear. Germline-derived CDR1 and CDR2 are SGHTA and FQGNSA. The V gene lost 6 bases and the J gene lost 0 bases, with 9 bases spanning the gap. The length of the CDR3 is 14 residues. This chain's CDR3 is CASSGASSYNEQFF. The CDR3 DNA sequence: TGTGCCAGCAGTGGAGCGAGCTCCTACAATGAGCAGTTCTTC. The full variable domain, in which reference TRBV7-2 and TRBJ2-1 provide the parts outside the CDR3, is GAGVSQSPSNKVTEKGKDVELRCDPISGHTALYWYRQSLGQGLEFLIYFQGNSAPDKSGLPSDRFSAERTGGSVSTLTIQRTQQEDSAVYLCASSGASSYNEQFFGPGTRLTVL.

This clone was observed at least ten times. V usage is TRBV6-5 and J usage is TRBJ2-6; no clear D. This CDR3 region has 15 residues. With 6 bases removed from V and 4 bases from J, the gap between germline ends came to 13 bases. The V gene's germline CDR1 is MNHEY and CDR2 SVGAGI. CDR3 nucleotides: TGTGCCAGCAGCTGGAGTCAAGGCGGGGCCAACGTCCTGACTTTC. Translating gives CASSWSQGGANVLTF.

The V and J genes are TRBV20-1 and TRBJ1-1, with 7 positions matching TRBD1. The germline V gene encodes CDR1 DFQATT and CDR2 SNEGSKA (reference sequence). This CDR3 spans 14 amino acids. With 3 bases clipped from V and 1 base from J, the junction kept 5 bases outside the gene matches. The CDR3 nucleotides are TGCAGTGCTAGTTCCAGGACAGGGAACACTGAAGCTTTCTTT. Amino acid sequence: CSASSRTGNTEAFF.

This chain uses TRBV2 with TRBJ2-6, with D possibly matching TRBD1 (6 bases). Germline V gene sequence: CDR1 SNHLY, CDR2 FYNNEI. The CDR3 spans 14 residues. The V end was cut by 5 bases, the J end by 2 bases, with 7 bases between. Here the CDR3 DNA reads TGTGCCAGCAGTCGGACAGCTGGGGCCAACGTCCTGACTTTC. Amino acid sequence: CASSRTAGANVLTF.

The gene calls are TRBV20-1 and TRBJ2-7; 8 bases line up with TRBD2. CDR1 is DFQATT, CDR2 SNEGSKA, per germline (reference sequence). The CDR3 is made up of 11 amino acids. The V segment lost 3 bases and the J segment 6 bases; nucleotides outside the gene matches: 1. The CDR3 spells CSASGGGEQYF. The CDR3 nucleotides read TGCAGTGCTAGCGGGGGGGGCGAGCAGTACTTC.

V usage is TRBV23-1 and J usage is TRBJ2-3; TRBD2 agrees at 7 bases. TRBV23-1 is marked as an open reading frame, function uncertain. The ends lost 4 bases at V and 2 bases at J; junction bases unmatched: 6. The CDR3 totals 15 residues. CDR3 DNA: TGCGCCAGCAGTCGCGGTAGCGGGCACACAGATACGCAGTATTTT. Its translation is CASSRGSGHTDTQYF.

The CDR3 protein is CASSGQGSYNSPLHF. Written as DNA, the CDR3 is TGTGCCAGCAGTGGGCAGGGATCTTATAATTCACCCCTCCACTTT. The J gene is TRBJ1-6, the V gene TRBV2; D may be TRBD1 (5 bases). The germline V gene has CDR1 SNHLY and CDR2 FYNNEI. This CDR3 is built from 15 residues. Trimming shortened V by 4 bases and J by 4 bases, and 11 bases separated the two germline ends. Supplemented by reference TRBV2 and TRBJ1-6, the full variable domain reads EPEVTQTPSHQVTQMGQEVILRCVPISNHLYFYWYRQILGQKVEFLVSFYNNEISEKSEIFDDQFSVERPDGSNFTLKIRSTKLEDSAMYFCASSGQGSYNSPLHFGNGTRLTVT.

The chain is built from TRBV6-5 and TRBJ2-1, with D unresolved. The V and J ends lost 0 bases and 5 bases respectively, with 11 bases between them. Germline V gene lookup returns CDR1 MNHEY and CDR2 SVGAGI. The CDR3 runs 15 residues. The CDR3 coding sequence is TGTGCCAGCAGTTACTCGGCCTTTGCCCACAATGAGCAGTTCTTC. Amino acid sequence: CASSYSAFAHNEQFF.

J is TRBJ2-1 and V is TRBV15; TRBD2 matches at 9 bases. The CDR3 length is 12 residues. The V gene end was trimmed by 9 bases and the J gene end by 9 bases; junction bases not matched to a gene: 6. CDR1 and CDR2 from the germline V gene are LNHNV and YYDKDF (reference sequence). The CDR3 nucleotides read TGTGCCACTACAATAGCGGGGGCTGAGCAGTTCTTC. It is translated as CATTIAGAEQFF.

V usage is TRBV12-5 and J usage is TRBJ1-4; a weak D match, TRBD1 (6 bases). Germline loops: CDR1 LGHNT, CDR2 FRNRAP. This CDR3 is 19 amino acids long. V lost 0 bases, J lost 0 bases, and 17 bases lay in between. In DNA, the CDR3 is TGTGCTAGTGGTTTGGTACTAGGGTCAGGGGCCCCAACTAATGAAAAACTGTTTTTT. Its protein is CASGLVLGSGAPTNEKLFF.

The V call is TRBV4-1, the J call TRBJ2-7; no definite D call. Deletions cut 4 bases from V and 4 bases from J, with 14 bases between. Germline CDR1 MGHRA, CDR2 YSYEKL. The CDR3 has 14 amino acids. The CDR3 region is CASSRQQSGYEQYF. Written as DNA, the CDR3 is TGCGCCAGCAGCCGCCAGCAGTCGGGTTACGAGCAGTACTTC.

The J gene is TRBJ2-7, the V gene TRBV11-2, with TRBD2 matching over 7 bases. With 5 bases clipped from V and 3 bases from J, the junction kept 7 bases outside the gene matches. The CDR3 extends over 14 amino acids. The germline V gene has CDR1 SGHAT and CDR2 FQNNGV. The CDR3 DNA reads TGTGCCAGCAGCCCGCGGGGGACTGGCTACGAGCAGTACTTC. Residues: CASSPRGTGYEQYF.

The J gene is TRBJ2-2, the V gene TRBV6-5; no clear D gene. The germline V and J ends were trimmed by 11 bases and 6 bases, with 13 bases remaining between them. From germline, CDR1 is MNHEY and CDR2 SVGAGI. This CDR3 is built from 12 residues. The CDR3 DNA follows: TGTGCCTCCTACTATGTAGCCGGGGAGCTGTTTTTT. Translating gives CASYYVAGELFF.

The chain carries TRBV11-3 and TRBJ1-3; no reliable D call. V was trimmed by 3 bases and J by 0 bases, leaving 3 bases between them. Germline assignment: CDR1 SGHNT and CDR2 YENEEA. This CDR3 is 13 amino acids long. The CDR3, as DNA: TGTGCCAGCAGCTTGAGCTCTGGAAACACCATATATTTT. This gives the protein CASSLSSGNTIYF.

The chain links TRBV29-1 to TRBJ2-7, with 9 bases identical to TRBD2. The ends lost 6 bases at V and 4 bases at J; junction bases unmatched: 13. There are 15 residues in the CDR3. The germline CDR1 and CDR2 sequences are SQVTM and ANQGSEA. CDR3 loop: CSVVGVAGAQYEQYF. The CDR3 nucleotides are TGCAGCGTGGTAGGTGTAGCGGGGGCGCAGTACGAGCAGTACTTC.

The chain is built from TRBV4-1 and TRBJ1-2; tentatively, D is TRBD1 (5 bases). Germline CDR1 and CDR2: MGHRA and YSYEKL. V was trimmed by 0 bases and J by 5 bases, leaving 13 bases between them. The length of the CDR3 is 15 residues. The CDR3 nucleotides read TGCGCCAGCAGCCAAGATGGCGGGGGAACTTATGGCTACACCTTC. Its translation: CASSQDGGGTYGYTF.

This chain links TRBV5-1 with TRBJ1-1; the D gene is possibly TRBD1 (6 bases). Per the germline V gene, CDR1 is SGHRS and CDR2 is YFSETQ. With 4 bases removed from V and 0 bases from J, the gap between germline ends came to 13 bases. The CDR3 runs to 15 residues. The CDR3 spells CASSPSTGLNTEAFF. Written as DNA, the CDR3 is TGCGCCAGCAGCCCATCGACAGGCTTGAACACTGAAGCTTTCTTT.

The chain joins TRBV4-2 to TRBJ2-4; 11 nucleotides match TRBD2. With 4 bases clipped from V and 0 bases from J, the junction kept 11 bases outside the gene matches. The germline V gene encodes CDR1 LGHNA and CDR2 YNFKEQ. The CDR3 is 19 residues long. As DNA, the CDR3 is TGTGCCAGCAGCCGGACCCTAGCGGGGGGTCTACGAGCCAAAAACATTCAGTACTTC. It codes for CASSRTLAGGLRAKNIQYF.

The CDR3 spells CASSPGQGASGNTIYF. Here the CDR3 DNA reads TGTGCCAGCTCACCGGGACAGGGGGCTTCTGGAAACACCATATATTTT. V is TRBV18 and J is TRBJ1-3; TRBD1 matches at 12 bases. Trimming cost V 3 bases and J 1 base; bases outside gene matches: 1. CDR1 KGHSH and CDR2 LQKENI come from the germline V gene. This CDR3 spans 16 amino acids. Together with reference TRBV18 and TRBJ1-3, the CDR3 gives the full variable domain: NAGVMQNPRHLVRRRGQEARLRCSPMKGHSHVYWYRQLPEEGLKFMVYLQKENIIDESGMPKERFSAEFPKEGPSILRIQQVVRGDSAAYFCASSPGQGASGNTIYFGEGSWLTVV.

This sequence joins TRBV27 and TRBJ1-2; 10 nucleotides align to TRBD1. The CDR3 has 16 residues. The germline V gene has CDR1 MNHEY and CDR2 SMNVEV (reference sequence). Germline trimming cut 6 bases from V and 0 bases from J; bases unmatched to any gene: 7. The CDR3: CASSLTGGAANYGYTF. CDR3 sequence (DNA): TGTGCCAGCAGCTTGACAGGGGGCGCGGCTAACTATGGCTACACCTTC.

The chain links TRBV5-4 to TRBJ2-1, with D tentatively TRBD1 (6 bases). V lost 1 base to trimming and J lost 0 bases, with 8 bases between them. Germline CDR1 SGHNT, CDR2 YYREEE (reference sequence). The length of the CDR3 is 15 residues. CDR3 protein: CASSLKDSSYNEQFF. CDR3 nucleotide sequence: TGTGCCAGCAGCTTGAAGGACAGCTCCTACAATGAGCAGTTCTTC.

The genes are TRBV19 and TRBJ1-4; 7 bases are shared with TRBD1. The CDR3 is 14 residues long. The V gene end was trimmed by 5 bases and the J gene end by 8 bases; junction bases not matched to a gene: 8. The germline V gene encodes CDR1 LNHDA and CDR2 SQIVND (reference sequence). The CDR3 DNA is TGTGCCAGTAGTCTCCAGGGACAGACCGAAAAACTGTTTTTT. Encoded protein: CASSLQGQTEKLFF. Looking up the rest from reference TRBV19 and TRBJ1-4 gives the full variable domain: DGGITQSPKYLFRKEGQNVTLSCEQNLNHDAMYWYRQDPGQGLRLIYYSQIVNDFQKGDIAEGYSVSREKKESFPLTVTSAQKNPTAFYLCASSLQGQTEKLFFGSGTQLSVL.

This chain connects TRBV19 to TRBJ2-7; D uncertain. There are 12 residues in the CDR3. Per the germline V gene, CDR1 is LNHDA and CDR2 is SQIVND (reference sequence). V was pared by 5 bases and J by 6 bases, with 11 bases between. The CDR3, as DNA: TGTGCCAGTAGTTACAGTGACGGCGAGCAGTACTTC. Protein sequence: CASSYSDGEQYF.

V and J are TRBV14 and TRBJ2-1, with D tentatively TRBD2 (6 bases). The CDR3 is 13 amino acids. From germline, CDR1 is SGHDN and CDR2 FVKESK. Trimming shortened V by 4 bases and J by 11 bases, and 15 bases separated the two germline ends. The CDR3 coding sequence is TGTGCCAGCAGCCCCACCGGGAGTGGAAAGCAGTTCTTC. It yields the protein CASSPTGSGKQFF.

This clone showed up many times. The V call is TRBV7-9, the J call TRBJ2-1; 9 positions match TRBD2. The germline V gene has CDR1 SEHNR and CDR2 FQNEAQ (reference sequence). J was trimmed by 9 bases and V by 5 bases; bases with no gene match: 11. This CDR3 has 15 residues. CDR3 in DNA: TGTGCCAGCAGCCCGCTAGAACTAGCGGGTACTGAGCAGTTCTTC. This gives the protein CASSPLELAGTEQFF.

The chain has TRBV3-1 (or the pseudogene TRBV3-2) and TRBJ1-2, with D maybe TRBD1 (5 bases). Germline V gene sequence: CDR1 LGHDT, CDR2 YNNKEL (reference sequence). V shed 11 bases and J shed 2 bases, with 15 bases lying between them. The CDR3 is 13 amino acids. CDR3 sequence reads: CAAGGGPNYGYTF. In nucleotides, the CDR3 is TGTGCCGCGGGCGGGGGTCCCAACTATGGCTACACCTTC.

This clone was seen more than once but under ten times. The chain couples TRBV14 to TRBJ2-2; the D gene is possibly TRBD2 (6 bases). This CDR3 has 15 amino acids. CDR1 is SGHDN, CDR2 FVKESK, per germline. V lost 3 bases, J lost 3 bases, and 11 bases lay in between. The CDR3, as DNA: TGTGCCAGCAGCCAGGTCGGAGGGTACACCGGGGAGCTGTTTTTT. It encodes CASSQVGGYTGELFF.